The 18 T cell receptor beta chains below come from one sample, sequenced in a study of beta chain features in type 1 diabetes. Reverse transcription of all isolated RNA meant that expressed TCRB transcripts were sequenced. The protocol was immunoSEQ multiplex PCR, while the TCRdb copy is restricted to in-frame clones and leaves out a portion. Among some 410,000 clones, about an eighth were seen once, and the ten largest hold around 0.05%. Sequencing was done on a sample of naive CD4+ T cells from blood. These receptors came from a woman younger than 30 in good health.

This clone was found a few times. V gene TRBV30 combines with J gene TRBJ2-2; TRBD1 is a possible D gene (6 bases). Trimming cost V 8 bases and J 4 bases, with 8 bases left between them. There are 11 residues in the CDR3. Germline-derived CDR1 and CDR2 are GTSNPN and SVGIG (reference sequence). CDR3 nucleotide sequence: TGTGCCAAGGGGGTCACCGGGGAGCTGTTTTTT. As protein: CAKGVTGELFF. Looking up the rest from reference TRBV30 and TRBJ2-2 gives the full variable domain: SQTIHQWPATLVQPVGSPLSLECTVEGTSNPNLYWYRQAAGRGLQLLFYSVGIGQISSEVPQNLSASRPQDRQFILSSKKLLLSDSGFYLCAKGVTGELFFGEGSRLTVL.

This clone showed up just a few times. The CDR3 reads CASSPTGSYNEQFF. In DNA, the CDR3 is TGTGCCAGCAGCCCCACAGGCAGCTACAATGAGCAGTTCTTC. The gene calls are TRBV7-3 and TRBJ2-1, with D possibly TRBD1 on 5 matching bases. Germline V gene data show CDR1 as SGHTA and CDR2 as FQGTGA. The CDR3 extends over 14 amino acids. V was cut by 5 bases and J by 3 bases, with 11 bases left in between.

The chain links TRBV2 to TRBJ2-7, with D possibly being TRBD1 or TRBD2 (5 bases each). The germline CDR1 and CDR2 sequences are SNHLY and FYNNEI. CDR3 size: 14 residues. V shed 0 bases and J shed 3 bases, with 9 bases lying between them. CDR3 DNA: TGTGCCAGCAGTGAAGCGGGACGGAACTACGAGCAGTACGTC. This codes for CASSEAGRNYEQYV.

The chain recombines TRBV13 with TRBJ2-3, with D perhaps TRBD1 (6 bases). The CDR3 has 15 amino acids. The V gene lost 2 bases and the J gene lost 7 bases, with 16 bases spanning the gap. In germline, CDR1 is PRHDT, CDR2 FYEKMQ (reference sequence). The CDR3 here is CASSLTGQSRHTQYF. CDR3 DNA sequence: TGTGCCAGCAGCTTAACGGGACAAAGCAGACATACGCAGTATTTT.

V usage is TRBV9 and J usage is TRBJ2-7, with D maybe TRBD2 (5 bases). CDR1 is SGDLS and CDR2 is YYNGEE in the germline V gene. With 3 bases removed from V and 0 bases from J, the gap between germline ends came to 19 bases. The CDR3 is 17 residues long. CDR3 DNA sequence: TGTGCCAGCAGCGCTCAGCCTGCGGGTCCTCTCTCCTACGAGCAGTACTTC. Translating gives CASSAQPAGPLSYEQYF.

The CDR3: CASSPNRMTSGPTYEQYF. Written as DNA, the CDR3 is TGCGCCAGCAGTCCCAACCGCATGACTAGCGGCCCAACCTACGAGCAGTACTTC. The J gene is TRBJ2-7, the V gene TRBV23-1; 9 bases are shared with TRBD2. TRBV23-1 is an ORF for which the function is uncertain. V trimming: 4 bases; J trimming: 2 bases; junction bases outside the gene matches: 15. The CDR3 consists of 18 residues.

This clone has only one observation. The V and J genes are TRBV9 and TRBJ2-2; a possible D gene is TRBD2 (6 bases). Germline assignment: CDR1 SGDLS and CDR2 YYNGEE. The CDR3 loop spans 16 amino acids. V was clipped by 4 bases and J by 4 bases, with 17 bases between them. This CDR3 is CASSPHTGVLTGELFF. The CDR3 DNA sequence: TGTGCCAGCAGCCCCCACACGGGGGTACTCACCGGGGAGCTGTTTTTT. The full variable domain, in which reference TRBV9 and TRBJ2-2 provide the parts outside the CDR3, is DSGVTQTPKHLITATGQRVTLRCSPRSGDLSVYWYQQSLDQGLQFLIQYYNGEERAKGNILERFSAQQFPDLHSELNLSSLELGDSALYFCASSPHTGVLTGELFFGEGSRLTVL.

This clone showed up just once. V is TRBV23-1 and J is TRBJ2-7, with 9 bases matching TRBD1. TRBV23-1 is recorded as an ORF, its role being uncertain. CDR3 size: 18 residues. Trimming took 0 bases from V and 5 from J; bases not matched to a gene: 14. CDR3: CASSQSLSFRDRAHEQYF. For the CDR3, the DNA is TGCGCCAGCAGTCAATCCTTATCCTTCCGGGACAGGGCCCACGAGCAGTACTTC.

This clone was counted only a few times. The chain is built from TRBV6-6 and TRBJ2-1; TRBD2 aligns across 9 bases. Germline values: CDR1 MNHNY, CDR2 SVGAGI (reference sequence). This CDR3 is built from 15 residues. The V gene end was trimmed by 4 bases and the J gene end by 6 bases; junction bases not matched to a gene: 7. CDR3 DNA: TGTGCCAGCAGTTCCCTCCGCGGGAGGGCCAATGAGCAGTTCTTC. Its protein product is CASSSLRGRANEQFF.

CDR3 protein: CASAQRTGVRNYGYTF. As DNA, the CDR3 is TGTGCTAGTGCCCAAAGGACAGGGGTTAGAAACTATGGCTACACCTTC. The chain links TRBV12-5 to TRBJ1-2, with 9 bases that match TRBD1. V lost 7 bases, J lost 2 bases, and 11 bases stayed unmatched. CDR1 is LGHNT, CDR2 FRNRAP, per germline. The CDR3 length is 16 residues.

This clone appeared a few times. This chain connects TRBV7-8 to TRBJ2-7; D is unresolved. V was cut by 5 bases and J by 5 bases, with 10 bases left in between. The germline V gene has CDR1 SGHVS and CDR2 FQNEAQ. The CDR3 contains 12 residues. The CDR3 sequence: CASSQERDEQYF. The CDR3, as DNA: TGTGCCAGCAGCCAGGAAAGGGACGAGCAGTACTTC.

This clone was detected a few times. V is TRBV7-6 and J is TRBJ2-1, with TRBD2 matching over 8 bases. Trimming took 3 bases from V and 5 from J; bases not matched to a gene: 3. The CDR3 extends over 14 amino acids. Germline CDR1 SGHVS, CDR2 FNYEAQ. The CDR3 here is CASSLEGLDNEQFF. CDR3 in DNA: TGTGCCAGCAGCTTGGAGGGACTAGACAATGAGCAGTTCTTC.

V usage is TRBV14 and J usage is TRBJ2-3; tentative D call: TRBD1 (5 bases). CDR3 size: 13 residues. V was trimmed by 4 bases and J by 5 bases, leaving 10 bases between them. Germline-derived CDR1 and CDR2 are SGHDN and FVKESK. This CDR3 is CASSLAQGDTQYF. The CDR3, as DNA: TGTGCCAGCAGCCTTGCTCAGGGAGATACGCAGTATTTT.

This clone was picked up a small number of times. This rearrangement joins TRBV28 to TRBJ2-3, with D possibly TRBD1 on 5 matching bases. Deletions cut 3 bases from V and 1 base from J, with 8 bases between. The CDR3 consists of 14 residues. The germline CDR1 and CDR2 sequences are MDHEN and SYDVKM. The chain's CDR3 is CASSLGQRTDTQYF. The CDR3 DNA follows: TGTGCCAGCAGTTTGGGGCAGCGCACAGATACGCAGTATTTT. The variable domain in full, with the rest retrieved from reference TRBV28 and TRBJ2-3, is DVKVTQSSRYLVKRTGEKVFLECVQDMDHENMFWYRQDPGLGLRLIYFSYDVKMKEKGDIPEGYSVSREKKERFSLILESASTNQTSMYLCASSLGQRTDTQYFGPGTRLTVL.

In this sample, this clone turned up a few times. The sample carries other DNA sequences with the same CDR3. The chain combines TRBV9 with TRBJ1-1, with D hard to call. The CDR3 has 13 amino acids. Trimming left V 2 bases short and J 2 bases short, with 7 bases between. The germline V gene encodes CDR1 SGDLS and CDR2 YYNGEE. CDR3 protein: CASSVDLNTEAFF. CDR3 nucleotides: TGTGCCAGCAGCGTTGATTTAAACACTGAAGCTTTCTTT.

This CDR3 reads CASSSTGVNTEAFF. Here the CDR3 DNA reads TGTGCCAGCAGCTCGACAGGGGTGAACACTGAAGCTTTCTTT. The chain couples TRBV7-8 to TRBJ1-1; 8 bases are a match to TRBD1. The V segment lost 4 bases and the J segment 0 bases; nucleotides outside the gene matches: 1. The CDR3 runs 14 residues. From germline, CDR1 is SGHVS and CDR2 FQNEAQ.

This clone has just a few counts. V gene TRBV6-6 combines with J gene TRBJ2-5; D gene uncertain. The CDR3 contains 14 residues. Germline CDR1 and CDR2: MNHNY and SVGAGI (reference sequence). Between the trimmed V and J ends, which lost 2 bases and 2 bases, there was a span of 9 bases. The CDR3 region is CASSYGRIQETQYF. CDR3 nucleotide sequence: TGTGCCAGCAGTTACGGACGAATTCAAGAGACCCAGTACTTC.

This clone has more than one count but fewer than ten. The chain has TRBV7-9 and TRBJ2-3, with D perhaps matching TRBD2 (5 bases). The CDR3 extends over 14 amino acids. Germline CDR1 is SEHNR and CDR2 is FQNEAQ (reference sequence). Trimming stripped 7 bases from V and 2 bases from J, with 13 bases between. The CDR3 loop reads CASTAGGSTDTQYF. The CDR3 bases are TGTGCCAGCACGGCGGGCGGCTCCACAGATACGCAGTATTTT.